One T cell receptor beta chain is described in this entry. Its antigen remains unknown. This specimen comes from a study of monozygotic twins with inflammatory bowel disease. Donors gave around 2.5 ml of blood apiece. The germline V gene has CDR1 SGHAT and CDR2 FQNNGV. There are 15 residues in the CDR3. For each CDR3 protein, TCRdb gives one entry from its re-call of the 5' RACE reads, without DNA. In all, the sample yields approximately 390,000 distinct CDR3 sequences. Study-level points and caveats: Patients got different immunosuppressive treatments, which may have made their repertoires more variable. Relative to healthy twins, IBD patients had fewer clonotypes in common with others, a gap that was especially apparent with disease activity.

V gene TRBV11-2 combines with J gene TRBJ2-7. This clonotype was obtained from a human donor with ulcerative colitis or Crohn's disease, or a healthy co-twin of an affected twin (not recorded which). The sequenced material came from blood. CDR3 amino acids: CASSLELGRSYEQYF.